These 11 T cell receptor beta chains came from one sample sequenced in a study of response to subunit inactivated influenza vaccine. TCRdb re-analysed the RT-PCR reads in MiXCR, keeping a single row per CDR3 protein. The sample lists about 570,000 distinct CDR3 sequences, 10% to 12% occurring once. In addition, the sample was reused for a study of T cells expressing NK-cell markers. Per that study: The authors made TCR beta cDNA libraries by 5'RACE template switching. This switching added a universal primer site and UMIs.

Sequenced here: PBMCs from blood, sampled on the day of vaccination. All receptors derive from a man aged 50-59 years who received an inactivated influenza vaccine.

This rearrangement joins TRBV7-9 to TRBJ2-1; possibly TRBD1 for D (5 bases). V shed 4 bases and J shed 2 bases, with 9 bases lying between them. The CDR3 is 14 amino acids. CDR1 is SEHNR, CDR2 FQNEAQ, per germline (reference sequence). Here the CDR3 DNA reads TGTGCCAGCAGCTCCAGGGATCCCTACAATGAGCAGTTCTTC. Residues: CASSSRDPYNEQFF.

In this sample, this clonotype turned up many times. One end of the junction fails to match germline, which may point to a read error. The chain uses TRBV5-1 and TRBJ2-7; D remains unclear. The germline CDR1 and CDR2 sequences are SGHRS and YFSETQ. The CDR3 consists of 11 residues. CDR3 in amino acids: CASSADYEQYF. Here the CDR3 DNA reads TGTGCCAGCAGCGCAGACTACGAGCAGTACTTC.

The table lists this clonotype with many counts. This chain connects TRBV2 to TRBJ2-2; maybe TRBD1 (5 bases). V lost 3 bases to trimming and J lost 4 bases, with 12 bases between them. This CDR3 spans 15 amino acids. CDR1 is SNHLY, CDR2 FYNNEI, per germline. CDR3 loop: CASSEFYRTTGELFF. Here the CDR3 DNA reads TGTGCCAGCAGTGAGTTTTACAGGACCACCGGGGAGCTGTTTTTT.

This clonotype turned up a few times. The rearrangement uses TRBV29-1 and TRBJ2-7, with D hard to call. Trimming pared 4 bases from V and 0 bases from J, leaving 10 bases between. Germline-derived CDR1 and CDR2 are SQVTM and ANQGSEA. This CDR3 is built from 13 residues. The CDR3 spells CSVVHYGSYEQYF. DNA for the CDR3: TGCAGCGTTGTTCACTACGGCTCCTACGAGCAGTACTTC.

The rearrangement uses TRBV7-6 and TRBJ2-1; D gene ambiguous. CDR3 length equals 14 residues. Germline V gene data show CDR1 as SGHVS and CDR2 as FNYEAQ. V dropped 5 bases and J dropped 7 bases, with 15 bases sitting between them. The CDR3 bases are TGTGCCAGCAGCACCCGGGCTTCCTTTAATGAGCAGTTCTTC. Encoded protein: CASSTRASFNEQFF.

V is TRBV19 and J is TRBJ1-4; D is perhaps TRBD1 (6 bases). The CDR3 loop spans 14 amino acids. Germline CDR1 LNHDA, CDR2 SQIVND (reference sequence). V lost 8 bases, J lost 0 bases, and 10 bases lay in between. The CDR3 sequence: CASQKGATNEKLFF. CDR3 coding DNA: TGTGCCAGTCAAAAGGGGGCAACTAATGAAAAACTGTTTTTT.

This clonotype has just a few counts. Here the CDR3 DNA reads TGTGCCATCAGTGGGAGAGTCACTAGCGGGGTAACAGATACGCAGTATTTT. It encodes CAISGRVTSGVTDTQYF. The J gene is TRBJ2-3, the V gene TRBV10-3, with 10 bases aligning to TRBD2. The CDR3 is 17 amino acids. Unmatched junction bases numbered 10, after V lost 4 bases and J lost 3 bases. Germline V CDR1 and CDR2: ENHRY, SYGVKD.

This clonotype was recorded only once. As DNA, the CDR3 is TGTGCCAGCAGCTTGGACGGACAGGACTTCTCTGGGGCCAACGTCCTGACTTTC. Amino acid sequence: CASSLDGQDFSGANVLTF. The chain uses TRBV5-5 and TRBJ2-6, with 7 bases matching TRBD1. The CDR3 runs to 18 residues. Germline V gives CDR1 SGHKS, CDR2 YYEKEE (reference sequence). Trimming at V came to 0 bases and at J to 0 bases, leaving 6 bases not matched to a gene. The complete variable domain, with remaining parts taken from reference TRBV5-5 and TRBJ2-6, reads DAGVTQSPTHLIKTRGQQVTLRCSPISGHKSVSWYQQVLGQGPQFIFQYYEKEERGRGNFPDRFSARQFPNYSSELNVNALLLGDSALYLCASSLDGQDFSGANVLTFGAGSRLTVL.

The gene calls are TRBV6-5 and TRBJ2-1, with D unresolved. Germline V CDR1 and CDR2: MNHEY, SVGAGI. Trimming removed 4 bases from V and 5 bases from J, with 9 bases in between. The CDR3 runs 13 residues. The CDR3 coding sequence is TGTGCCAGCAGTTTTTCTCCGGACAATGAGCAGTTCTTC. This translates into CASSFSPDNEQFF.

In this sample, this clonotype turned up many times. This rearrangement joins TRBV20-1 to TRBJ2-7, with unresolved D. The CDR3 sequence is 10 residues long. Trimming removed 3 bases from V and 3 bases from J, with 3 bases in between. Germline V gene sequence: CDR1 DFQATT, CDR2 SNEGSKA (reference sequence). The CDR3 spells CSASRYEQYF. The CDR3 DNA is TGCAGTGCTAGTCGCTACGAGCAGTACTTC.

The chain employs TRBV5-1 and TRBJ1-1; a possible D gene is TRBD1 (5 bases). The CDR3 contains 13 residues. Germline loops: CDR1 SGHRS, CDR2 YFSETQ. Trimming stripped 5 bases from V and 1 base from J, with 9 bases between. In DNA, the CDR3 is TGCGCCAGCAGTAAAGACAGGAACACTGAAGCTTTCTTT. It translates to CASSKDRNTEAFF.